A single sample is the source of the 3 T cell receptor beta chains below, sequenced in a study of blood T cell repertoires in COVID-19 (dated by TCRdb to 2018 to 2021). To prepare the library, the immunoSEQ multiplex PCR assay was applied. In its TCRdb copy, this immuneACCESS table keeps in-frame sequences only and misses some clones. Where compared with another copy, unresolved V genes explain less than half of these, and the others have no known cause. This sample gives 390,000 or so clones in total; roughly four fifths of them show up just once. About 5% of the sample is taken by the ten largest. The sequenced sample consisted of PBMCs or T cells enriched from blood (not recorded which). The source of these receptors is a woman between 50 and 59 years old who had recovered from COVID-19.

This chain joins TRBV3-1 (or the pseudogene TRBV3-2) and TRBJ1-1, with D uncertain. The CDR3 length is 14 residues. The V gene's germline CDR1 is LGHDT and CDR2 YNNKEL (reference sequence). V dropped 4 bases and J dropped 1 base, with 10 bases sitting between them. CDR3 sequence: CASSLTPRNTEAFF. DNA of the CDR3: TGTGCCAGCAGCCTCACCCCGAGGAACACTGAAGCTTTCTTT.

This chain joins TRBV7-3 and TRBJ2-7; 9 bases line up with TRBD1. The CDR3 runs 13 residues. The V gene end was trimmed by 5 bases and the J gene end by 4 bases; junction bases not matched to a gene: 3. Germline assignment: CDR1 SGHTA and CDR2 FQGTGA. The CDR3 coding sequence is TGTGCCAGCAGCGTGGGACAGGGTTACGAGCAGTACTTC. This encodes CASSVGQGYEQYF.

The genes are TRBV7-9 and TRBJ2-3; D gene uncertain. V was clipped by 5 bases and J by 1 base, with 16 bases between them. Per the germline V gene, CDR1 is SEHNR and CDR2 is FQNEAQ (reference sequence). CDR3 size: 16 residues. CDR3 protein: CASSQYDIIRTDTQYF. CDR3 nucleotide sequence: TGTGCCAGCAGCCAATATGACATCATTCGCACAGATACGCAGTATTTT.